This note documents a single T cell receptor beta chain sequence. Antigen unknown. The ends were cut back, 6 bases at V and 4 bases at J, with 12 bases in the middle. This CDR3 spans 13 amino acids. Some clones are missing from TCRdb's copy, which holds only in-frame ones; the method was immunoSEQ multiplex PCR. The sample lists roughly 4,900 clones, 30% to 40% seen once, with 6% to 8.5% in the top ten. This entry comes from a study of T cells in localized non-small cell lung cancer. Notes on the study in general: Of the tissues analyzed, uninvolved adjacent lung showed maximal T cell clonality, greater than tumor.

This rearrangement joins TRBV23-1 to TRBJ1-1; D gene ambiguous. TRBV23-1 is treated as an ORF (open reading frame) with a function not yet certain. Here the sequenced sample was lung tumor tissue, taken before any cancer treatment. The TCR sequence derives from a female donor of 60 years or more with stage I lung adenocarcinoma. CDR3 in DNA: TGCGCCAGCAGCCAAGATGGAAGCACTGAAGCTTTCTTT. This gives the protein CASSQDGSTEAFF.